One and the same sample provided the 22 T cell receptor beta chains below, sequenced in a study of molecular identifiers for immune sequencing clone quantification. TCRdb reprocessed the PCR reads with MiXCR, giving one entry per CDR3 protein. The data contain more than 550,000 distinct CDR3 sequences, about 25% of them seen just once; the ten biggest clones take up around 0.78%. The sequenced sample was naive CD8+ T cells from blood, with Jurkat cell RNA spiked in. Subset given: FACS-sorted CD8+CD4-CCR7+CD45RA+ naive T cells. These receptors all stem from a human donor in good health. Some libraries in this study had Jurkat cell RNA spiked in.

This clonotype has at least ten counts. V gene TRBV2 combines with J gene TRBJ2-3, with 10 bases that match TRBD2. Germline V gene lookup returns CDR1 SNHLY and CDR2 FYNNEI. V dropped 6 bases and J dropped 2; count of bases not matched to a gene: 5. This CDR3 spans 15 amino acids. CDR3 protein: CASSGLAANTDTQYF. In nucleotides, the CDR3 is TGTGCCAGCAGCGGACTAGCGGCAAACACAGATACGCAGTATTTT.

This clonotype was counted between two and nine times. A much larger clone is a single base away; this may be a read error. The CDR3: CAWGINSAEAFF. DNA for the CDR3: TGTGCCTGGGGTATAAATTCCGCTGAAGCTTTCTTT. J is TRBJ1-1 and V is TRBV30; unclear D gene. Germline lookup yields CDR1 GTSNPN and CDR2 SVGIG (reference sequence). The V end lost 5 bases, the J end lost 6 bases, and 13 bases lay between the germline ends. The CDR3 has 12 residues.

This clonotype was counted ten times or more. The V call is TRBV6-1, the J call TRBJ1-4; D is perhaps TRBD1 (6 bases). Trimming removed 8 bases at V and 0 bases at J, with 19 bases between. Looked up from germline, CDR1 is MNHNS and CDR2 is SASEGT. CDR3 size: 17 residues. CDR3 in amino acids: CASRGLGGYTTNEKLFF. The CDR3 DNA reads TGTGCCAGCCGTGGGCTAGGGGGATATACAACTAATGAAAAACTGTTTTTT.

This clonotype was detected only a few times. The rearrangement joins TRBV6-2 or TRBV6-3 to TRBJ2-7; 7 nucleotides align to TRBD1. The germline CDR1 and CDR2 sequences are MNHEY and SVGEGT. The CDR3 contains 17 residues. The trim removed 2 bases at V and 2 bases at J, leaving 12 bases unmatched. The CDR3 sequence: CASSYRLTGDATYEQYF. The CDR3 DNA follows: TGTGCCAGCAGTTACCGACTAACAGGGGATGCCACCTACGAGCAGTACTTC.

This clonotype was detected only a few times. The chain has TRBV13 and TRBJ2-2; D remains ambiguous. V was pared by 5 bases and J by 6 bases, with 13 bases between. In germline, CDR1 is PRHDT, CDR2 FYEKMQ (reference sequence). The CDR3 length is 14 residues. The CDR3 region has the DNA TGTGCCAGCAGCCCGCGTCCAGCGTCCGGGGAGCTGTTTTTT. It yields the protein CASSPRPASGELFF.

This clonotype was seen a few times. This chain uses TRBV19 with TRBJ2-2; possibly TRBD1 or TRBD2 for D (6 bases each). This CDR3 has 15 amino acids. V lost 5 bases, J lost 3 bases, and 13 bases lay in between. Germline CDR1 LNHDA, CDR2 SQIVND (reference sequence). This chain's CDR3 is CASSALGGYTGELFF. The CDR3 coding sequence is TGTGCCAGTAGTGCCCTGGGGGGCTACACCGGGGAGCTGTTTTTT.

This clonotype has only a few counts. V usage is TRBV6-5 and J usage is TRBJ1-1; D not certain. V gave up 2 bases and J gave up 2 bases, with 6 bases separating them. CDR1 and CDR2 (germline): MNHEY, SVGAGI. CDR3 length equals 13 residues. This CDR3 is CASSYESNTEAFF. CDR3 nucleotide sequence: TGTGCCAGCAGTTACGAGTCTAACACTGAAGCTTTCTTT.

This clonotype has only one observation. The junction departs from germline at one end; a sequencing error may be responsible. V is TRBV6-1 and J is TRBJ2-4; D is possibly TRBD2 (5 bases). The length of the CDR3 is 18 residues. Germline lookup yields CDR1 MNHNS and CDR2 SASEGT. The CDR3 here is CASSGHGRQDLAKNVQYF. DNA for the CDR3: TGTGCCAGCAGTGGACACGGGCGTCAGGATCTAGCCAAAAACGTTCAGTACTTC.

This clonotype has a handful of counts. V is TRBV2 and J is TRBJ2-7, with D unclear. The V gene's germline CDR1 is SNHLY and CDR2 FYNNEI. CDR3 length: 14 amino acids. Trimming pared 1 base from V and 2 bases from J, leaving 9 bases between. The CDR3 spells CASSEGPAAYEQYF. CDR3 DNA: TGTGCCAGCAGTGAAGGGCCGGCAGCCTACGAGCAGTACTTC. The variable domain in full, with the rest retrieved from reference TRBV2 and TRBJ2-7, is EPEVTQTPSHQVTQMGQEVILRCVPISNHLYFYWYRQILGQKVEFLVSFYNNEISEKSEIFDDQFSVERPDGSNFTLKIRSTKLEDSAMYFCASSEGPAAYEQYFGPGTRLTVT.

This clonotype was detected ten times or more. The CDR3 coding sequence is TGTGCCAGCAGTTTAGGGAGGGGTCTAGCGAATGAGCAGTTCTTC. Amino acids: CASSLGRGLANEQFF. The rearrangement joins TRBV27 to TRBJ2-1, with TRBD2 matching over 7 bases. V shed 2 bases and J 7 bases; nucleotides not matched to a gene: 8. Per germline, CDR1 MNHEY and CDR2 SMNVEV (reference sequence). The CDR3 totals 15 residues.

A few counts support this clonotype. CDR3 sequence reads: CASSWAQSHEQYF. The DNA for the CDR3 is TGTGCCAGCAGCTGGGCCCAGTCCCACGAGCAGTACTTC. V is TRBV7-9 and J is TRBJ2-7; D remains unclear. CDR3 size: 13 residues. V lost 4 bases, J lost 5 bases, and 12 bases lay in between. CDR1 and CDR2 (germline): SEHNR, FQNEAQ (reference sequence).

CDR3 in DNA: TGTGCCAGCAGTTACTTCCAGGGTTCCTACGAGCAGTACTTC. This sequence encodes CASSYFQGSYEQYF. V usage is TRBV6-5 and J usage is TRBJ2-7, with a tentative D call TRBD1 (5 bases). The CDR3 sequence is 14 residues long. The germline V gene encodes CDR1 MNHEY and CDR2 SVGAGI. V lost 1 base and J lost 1, with 8 bases in between.

The V gene is TRBV30, the J gene TRBJ1-1; D possibly corresponds to TRBD1 (6 bases). Germline CDR1 is GTSNPN and CDR2 is SVGIG (reference sequence). V dropped 0 bases and J dropped 1 base, with 12 bases sitting between them. The CDR3 has 15 amino acids. CDR3 sequence: CAWSVRVQGNTEAFF. The CDR3 DNA reads TGTGCCTGGAGTGTACGAGTACAGGGGAACACTGAAGCTTTCTTT.

The chain uses TRBV18 and TRBJ1-5; the D gene is possibly TRBD1 (5 bases). CDR1 and CDR2 from the germline V gene are KGHSH and LQKENI. The CDR3 is made up of 15 amino acids. V lost 3 bases and J lost 3, with 12 bases in between. DNA for the CDR3: TGTGCCAGCTCACCGGGCCGGGGGGACAATCAGCCCCAGCATTTT. Translated, it gives CASSPGRGDNQPQHF.

This clonotype turned up a few times. This chain uses TRBV14 with TRBJ2-1, with TRBD1 matching over 7 bases. Germline values: CDR1 SGHDN, CDR2 FVKESK. The CDR3 sequence is 14 residues long. Trimming removed 3 bases from V and 7 bases from J; junction bases left unmatched: 6. CDR3 region: CASSHVTGLNEQFF. The CDR3 nucleotides are TGTGCCAGCAGCCATGTGACAGGGCTTAATGAGCAGTTCTTC. Filled out from reference TRBV14 and TRBJ2-1, the complete variable domain reads EAGVTQFPSHSVIEKGQTVTLRCDPISGHDNLYWYRRVMGKEIKFLLHFVKESKQDESGMPNNRFLAERTGGTYSTLKVQPAELEDSGVYFCASSHVTGLNEQFFGPGTRLTVL.

The sample holds a few counts of this clonotype. J is TRBJ1-2 and V is TRBV6-2 or TRBV6-3; maybe TRBD1 (5 bases). V lost 0 bases and J lost 0, with 23 bases in between. CDR3 size: 20 residues. From germline, CDR1 is MNHEY and CDR2 SVGEGT. The CDR3 DNA sequence: TGTGCCAGCAGTTACTCCCGGGAGGGGCGCCACGCCGTAACTAACTATGGCTACACCTTC. Its protein is CASSYSREGRHAVTNYGYTF.

About this clonotype: A much bigger clone sits one base away, suggesting this may be a read error. V and J are TRBV5-3 and TRBJ2-7; D gene unclear. TRBV5-3 is identified as an open reading frame with a role that is uncertain. Trimming stripped 0 bases from V and 9 bases from J, with 16 bases between. The CDR3 has 14 residues. The CDR3 bases are TGTGCCAGAAGCTTGGGAGTAACCCCATGGGGGCAGTACTTC. Translating gives CARSLGVTPWGQYF.

In its sample, this clonotype was seen a few times. This chain uses TRBV29-1 with TRBJ1-2, with 8 bases that match TRBD1. Trimming removed 0 bases from V and 8 bases from J; junction bases left unmatched: 17. The CDR3 has 17 amino acids. Germline-derived CDR1 and CDR2 are SQVTM and ANQGSEA. In nucleotides, the CDR3 is TGCAGCGTTGAAGATTCTTTGGATCAACCAGGGGGCGGAGGCTACACCTTC. It is translated as CSVEDSLDQPGGGGYTF.

With respect to this clonotype: A read error may explain this, as a much larger clone is one base away. The V gene is TRBV5-1, the J gene TRBJ2-5; the D gene is possibly TRBD2 (5 bases). The CDR3 totals 15 residues. The V and J ends lost 3 bases and 1 base respectively, with 13 bases between them. CDR1 is SGHRS and CDR2 is YFSETQ in the germline V gene. The CDR3 sequence is CASSSEELLQETQYF. The CDR3, as DNA: TGCGCCAGCAGCTCGGAGGAGCTCCTCCAAGAGACCCAGTACTTC.

Remarks on this clonotype: A much larger clone differs by one base, so this may be a read error. The chain joins TRBV7-2 to TRBJ1-1; maybe TRBD1 (5 bases). Between the trimmed V and J ends, which lost 0 bases and 7 bases, there was a span of 12 bases. The germline gives CDR1 SGHTA, CDR2 FQGNSA. The CDR3 sequence is 14 residues long. CDR3 nucleotide sequence: TGTGCCAGCAGCTTAGCGACAGTCGGGATTGAAGCTTTCTTT. This gives the protein CASSLATVGIEAFF.

On this clonotype: This may come from a read error, since a much larger clone is one base off. This chain joins TRBV20-1 and TRBJ1-5; 8 bases map to TRBD1. The V gene's germline CDR1 is DFQATT and CDR2 SNEGSKA (reference sequence). The CDR3 contains 15 residues. Here the CDR3 reads CGARVTGDSNQPQHF. In nucleotides, the CDR3 is TGCGGTGCTAGAGTGACAGGGGATAGCAATCAGCCCCAGCATTTT.

This clonotype appeared many times. This chain links TRBV12-3 or TRBV12-4 with TRBJ1-5, with 8 bases matching TRBD1. V shed 4 bases and J 3 bases; nucleotides not matched to a gene: 5. The length of the CDR3 is 15 residues. Written as DNA, the CDR3 is TGTGCCAGCAGTTGGCAGGGGGCGGCCAATCAGCCCCAGCATTTT. This gives the protein CASSWQGAANQPQHF.